This TCR beta chain was captured in a study of T-cell reconstitution after alpha-beta-depleted transplantation in children. Preparation of the TCRbeta library involved a method that used unique molecular identifiers. Each CDR3 protein gets one entry after TCRdb re-called the PCR reads with MiXCR. The profile shows under 140,000 distinct CDR3 sequences, 10% of them singletons. V lost 8 bases and J lost 0, with 14 bases in between. This CDR3 has 14 residues. Germline V gene lookup returns CDR1 DFQATT and CDR2 SNEGSKA (reference sequence). This clonotype was counted at least ten times. This receptor was taken from a human donor who donated a stem cell graft to a child with acute lymphoblastic leukemia. The V call is TRBV20-1, the J call TRBJ1-5; a weak D match, TRBD1 (6 bases). Sequences were derived from PBMCs from the stem cell graft donor, sampled from the stem cell graft. CDR3 sequence reads: CSLGTRNSNQPQHF. The CDR3 nucleotides are TGCAGTCTTGGGACAAGGAATAGCAATCAGCCCCAGCATTTT.